This TCR beta chain is drawn from a study of T cells in Graves' hyperthyroidism and ophthalmopathy. Study overall: Pretreatment peripheral blood was obtained at initial diagnosis.

The PBMCs were taken from approximately 11 ml of fresh peripheral blood. This CDR3 is built from 15 residues. Germline V lookup: CDR1 GTSNPN, CDR2 SVGIG (reference sequence). V gave up 8 bases and J gave up 1 base; unmatched junction bases: 5. This clonotype was counted between two and nine times. Its antigen is currently unknown. Amplified TCR beta CDR3 regions came from RNA transcripts. HTBI primers drove first-round RT-PCR of the TCR CDR3. TCRdb re-called the multiplex PCR reads through MiXCR, storing one row per CDR3 protein. This table holds about 300,000 distinct CDR3 sequences, around a fifth found once. Study-wide points: A model built on 13 V-J features separated ophthalmopathy from stable hyperthyroidism. Most thyroid clonotypes expanded above 0.001 appeared in blood too.

The V call is TRBV30, the J call TRBJ2-3; 14 bases agree with TRBD2. This receptor was identified in a man between 50 and 59 years old with Graves' ophthalmopathy. The sequencing sample was made of blood. CDR3 DNA: TGTGCCGGGACTAGCGGGAGTAAAGGCACAGATACGCAGTATTTT. Protein product: CAGTSGSKGTDTQYF.